Listed here are 14 T cell receptor beta chains from one sample, sequenced in a study of blood T cells in healthy people across ages. For the second PCR, which ran for about 7 to 11 cycles, a sample-barcoded 5' primer and a J-beta primer mix were used. TCRdb re-called the 5' RACE reads with MiXCR, one entry per CDR3 protein. The data hold 1.5 million to 2 million distinct CDR3 sequences, with 28% observed a single time. Sample: blood. Receptors were obtained from a woman in her 30s in good health.

The V call is TRBV5-1, the J call TRBJ2-5; 12 positions match TRBD2. Germline V gene data show CDR1 as SGHRS and CDR2 as YFSETQ. This CDR3 spans 18 amino acids. J gave up 4 bases and V 4 bases, and 14 bases lay outside the gene matches. This chain's CDR3 is CASSHPRLAGVSRETQYF. CDR3 DNA sequence: TGCGCCAGCAGCCATCCTAGACTAGCGGGGGTATCGCGAGAGACCCAGTACTTC. The entire variable domain, with the rest obtained from reference TRBV5-1 and TRBJ2-5, is as follows: KAGVTQTPRYLIKTRGQQVTLSCSPISGHRSVSWYQQTPGQGLQFLFEYFSETQRNKGNFPGRFSGRQFSNSRSEMNVSTLELGDSALYLCASSHPRLAGVSRETQYFGPGTRLLVL.

This clonotype was seen at least ten times. The junction and the germline gene differ at one end; a read error may be behind it. The V call is TRBV2, the J call TRBJ2-1; 11 bases match TRBD2. Germline V gives CDR1 SNHLY, CDR2 FYNNEI. CDR3 size: 13 residues. The CDR3 region has the DNA TGCGCCAGCAAAACTAGCGGGGGTAATGAGCAGTTCTTC. Its translation is CASKTSGGNEQFF.

This chain uses TRBV25-1 with TRBJ2-7, with 7 bases identical to TRBD2. V shed 6 bases and J 2 bases; nucleotides not matched to a gene: 7. CDR3 length: 14 amino acids. CDR1 and CDR2 from the germline V gene are MGHDK and SYGVNS. The CDR3 nucleotides read TGTGCCAGCAGGGGTTGGGGGGGGGCCTACGAGCAGTACTTC. Amino acid sequence: CASRGWGGAYEQYF.

This clonotype was found many times. The V and J genes are TRBV5-5 and TRBJ1-2; no clear D gene. Germline lookup yields CDR1 SGHKS and CDR2 YYEKEE (reference sequence). The V end was cut by 6 bases, the J end by 4 bases, with 13 bases between. This CDR3 is built from 13 residues. The CDR3 here is CASTHQQPYGYTF. The CDR3 DNA reads TGTGCCAGCACTCATCAGCAGCCCTATGGCTACACCTTC.

Comment on this clonotype: Mismatch with germline at one junction end may stem from a read error. This chain uses TRBV19 with TRBJ1-1; D remains unclear. Germline CDR1 is LNHDA and CDR2 is SQIVND (reference sequence). CDR3 size: 15 residues. The DNA of the CDR3 is TGTGCCGGTAGTACGGGCTACCTCATGAACACTGAAGCTTTCTTT. Protein product: CAGSTGYLMNTEAFF.

In this sample, this clonotype turned up a few times. The chain employs TRBV5-5 and TRBJ2-4, with D possibly called TRBD1 or TRBD2 (5 bases each). The DNA end is a closer match to TRBJ2-7, so the J assignment may be wrong. The CDR3 totals 17 residues. Germline loops: CDR1 SGHKS, CDR2 YYEKEE (reference sequence). This CDR3 is CASSLFPPMGVPHEQYF. For the CDR3, the DNA is TGTGCCAGCAGCCTTTTTCCCCCAATGGGGGTCCCCCACGAGCAGTACTTC.

The gene calls are TRBV15 and TRBJ1-4; no clear D. V gave up 9 bases and J gave up 0 bases, with 8 bases separating them. The CDR3 totals 13 residues. CDR1 is LNHNV and CDR2 is YYDKDF in the germline V gene (reference sequence). CDR3 loop: CATTPTTNEKLFF. The DNA of the CDR3 is TGTGCCACAACCCCTACAACTAATGAAAAACTGTTTTTT.

This clonotype was seen many times. This chain uses TRBV3-1 with TRBJ2-7; D may be TRBD2 (6 bases). The CDR3 is 16 amino acids. Trimming cost V 1 base and J 4 bases, with 17 bases left between them. Germline V lookup: CDR1 LGHDT, CDR2 YNNKEL (reference sequence). The CDR3 region is CASSQGRGIDAYEQYF. In nucleotides, the CDR3 is TGTGCCAGCAGCCAAGGTCGGGGGATAGATGCTTACGAGCAGTACTTC.

This clonotype was seen ten or more times. The chain has TRBV4-1 and TRBJ2-7; D may be TRBD1 or TRBD2 (5 bases each). The CDR3 sequence is 20 residues long. In germline, CDR1 is MGHRA, CDR2 YSYEKL. Trimming cost V 3 bases and J 3 bases, with 30 bases left between them. The CDR3 bases are TGCGCCAGCAGCCACGAAACCCAAGGGGAGCGGCTAAGGTCCTACTACGAGCAGTACTTC. Translating gives CASSHETQGERLRSYYEQYF.

The chain is built from TRBV7-3 and TRBJ1-6, with D unclear. Trimming shortened V by 10 bases and J by 8 bases, and 18 bases separated the two germline ends. Germline lookup yields CDR1 SGHTA and CDR2 FQGTGA. There are 14 residues in the CDR3. CDR3 region: CAKPPPGFDSPLHF. The CDR3 nucleotides read TGTGCCAAACCCCCCCCCGGATTCGATTCACCCCTCCACTTT.

This clonotype appeared many times. The chain employs TRBV6-5 and TRBJ2-7, with 9 bases matching TRBD2. The CDR3 consists of 16 residues. After removal of 6 bases from V and 7 bases from J, the junction contained 16 bases not matched to a gene. CDR1 is MNHEY, CDR2 SVGAGI, per germline. This chain's CDR3 is CASSFLSASGMGEQYF. In nucleotides, the CDR3 is TGTGCCAGCAGCTTTCTTAGTGCTAGCGGGATGGGGGAGCAGTACTTC.

This clonotype was picked up many times. This chain connects TRBV6-1 to TRBJ2-6; D remains unclear. CDR1 MNHNS and CDR2 SASEGT come from the germline V gene. There are 15 residues in the CDR3. Trimming cost V 8 bases and J 1 base, with 12 bases left between them. CDR3 DNA sequence: TGTGCCAGCGGCTATGACGGATCTGGGGCCAACGTCCTGACTTTC. This codes for CASGYDGSGANVLTF.

This clonotype appeared a single time. The chain couples TRBV20-1 to TRBJ2-1; D may be TRBD1 or TRBD2 (6 bases each). Between the trimmed V and J ends, which lost 1 base and 6 bases, there was a span of 13 bases. Germline assignment: CDR1 DFQATT and CDR2 SNEGSKA (reference sequence). This CDR3 comprises 14 residues. The CDR3 DNA sequence: TGCAGTGCTAGAGCGGGGGCCGGGAGCAATGAGCAGTTCTTC. As protein: CSARAGAGSNEQFF.

This clonotype appeared a few times. The genes are TRBV9 and TRBJ2-5, with TRBD1 matching over 9 bases. Trimming at V came to 6 bases and at J to 4 bases, leaving 16 bases not matched to a gene. Germline assignment: CDR1 SGDLS and CDR2 YYNGEE. This CDR3 comprises 17 residues. The CDR3 reads CASTLSGGQGVGETQYF. In DNA, the CDR3 is TGTGCCAGCACCCTATCGGGGGGACAGGGAGTCGGAGAGACCCAGTACTTC.